This TCR beta chain comes out of a study of chemoradiotherapy in HPV16-positive cancers. Study-wide background: Functional T-cell assays on a couple of HPV16-positive patients' cells defined candidate HPV-specific clones and common TCR motifs. Study-wide results and caveats: Non-HPV-specific T cells did not expand in tumors during treatment, whereas candidate HPV-specific clones and E7-related motifs did.

Profiled with immunoSEQ multiplex PCR; TCRdb holds only in-frame clones, not every one. Of roughly 17,000 clones listed, around nine tenths are singletons. This clone was seen only once. What it recognizes is unknown. Losses at the gene ends were 6 bases for V and 4 bases for J; bases not matched to a gene: 22. The germline V gene encodes CDR1 SGHNT and CDR2 YYREEE (reference sequence). This CDR3 region has 19 residues. Repertoires were sampled repeatedly during chemoradiotherapy. This clonotype was obtained from a human donor with HPV-associated anogenital cancer. The chain links TRBV5-4 to TRBJ2-3, with TRBD2 matching over 8 bases. The sample consisted of blood, taken from a patient who underwent chemoradiotherapy. In DNA, the CDR3 is TGTGCCAGCACCACGGGGGTTTATGAGGCGGGGGGCGGGGCAGATACGCAGTATTTT. Amino acids: CASTTGVYEAGGGADTQYF.